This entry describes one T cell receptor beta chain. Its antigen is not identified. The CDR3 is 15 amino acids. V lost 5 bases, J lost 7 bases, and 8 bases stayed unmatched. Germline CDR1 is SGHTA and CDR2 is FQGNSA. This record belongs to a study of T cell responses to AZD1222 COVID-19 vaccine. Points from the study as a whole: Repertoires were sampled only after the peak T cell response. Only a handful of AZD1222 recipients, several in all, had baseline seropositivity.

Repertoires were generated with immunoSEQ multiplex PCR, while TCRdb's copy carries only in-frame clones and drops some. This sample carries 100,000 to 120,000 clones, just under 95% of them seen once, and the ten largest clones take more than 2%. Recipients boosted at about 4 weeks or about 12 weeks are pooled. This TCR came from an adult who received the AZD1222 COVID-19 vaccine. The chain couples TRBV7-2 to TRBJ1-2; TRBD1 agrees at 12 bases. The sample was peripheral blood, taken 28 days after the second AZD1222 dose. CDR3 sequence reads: CASSHGTGGLIGYTF. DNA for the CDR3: TGTGCCAGCAGCCACGGGACAGGGGGCCTCATTGGCTACACCTTC.